This T cell receptor beta chain was obtained from a study of cytomegalovirus exposure and HLA in healthy donors. Across the study: One earlier analysis, a look at some 180 million T cells, found some 110 million unique TCR beta sequences.

The CDR3 totals 15 residues. The germline gives CDR1 LGHNA, CDR2 YSLEER. The ends were cut back, 1 base at V and 3 bases at J, with 9 bases in the middle. These donors counted as nominally healthy when sampled, but unrecorded immune exposures were likely. In the PCR, 60 Vbeta and 13 Jbeta primers were used. Libraries were prepared by immunoSEQ multiplex PCR; TCRdb keeps only in-frame clonotypes and omits some of them. The sample has roughly 130,000 clones, roughly 80% seen once; the top ten hold around 2.1%. Note on this clone: As yet, its antigen is unknown.

Study findings and constraints: An apparent linkage of common viral pathogens to several of the most significant clusters emerged in a later analysis.

This clonotype originated in a woman between 35 and 50 years old in good health and CMV-seropositive. The chain employs TRBV4-3 and TRBJ1-4, with D perhaps matching TRBD1 (6 bases). Material: PBMCs. The CDR3 region is CASSQGAGANEKLFF. The CDR3 DNA follows: TGCGCCAGCAGCCAAGGGGCAGGGGCTAATGAAAAACTGTTTTTT.